This T cell receptor beta chain was sequenced for a study of graft-versus-host responses after intestinal transplantation. The CDR3 has 13 amino acids. V was cut by 0 bases and J by 4 bases, with 6 bases left in between. CDR1 and CDR2 from the germline V gene are LGHNA and YNFKEQ. Assay used: immunoSEQ multiplex PCR; TCRdb lists only in-frame clones, some missing. The sample includes about 88,000 clones, approximately 87% of them seen just once. Remarks on this clone: Its antigen is undetermined.

The specimen comprised unstimulated CD4+ T cells sorted from spleen or lymph node cells, sampled before intestinal transplant. The rearrangement links TRBV4-2 to TRBJ1-2; no clear D. The sequence came from a human donor who received an intestinal transplant. CDR3 protein: CASSQDSVYGYTF. CDR3 nucleotides: TGTGCCAGCAGCCAAGATTCGGTCTATGGCTACACCTTC.